The 18 T cell receptor beta chains given below trace back to one sample, sequenced in a study of regulatory T cells in long-lasting Graves disease. Relying on iRepertoire HTBI primers and Arm-PCR of CDR3 regions, the team built TCR beta libraries. TCRdb ran MiXCR on the multiplex PCR reads and lists one entry per CDR3 protein. The table shows over 450,000 distinct CDR3 sequences, with 20% to 25% occurring only once. Stated time point: persistent/refractory GD, antithyroid drugs over 5 years with positive TRAb. The TCR library was prepared using RNA isolated from PBMCs. The source was peripheral blood mononuclear cells (PBMCs), collected when the disease was refractory, from a patient treated with antithyroid drugs. The receptors shown here come from a female donor with Graves disease.

This chain links TRBV4-3 with TRBJ1-4, with 9 bases matching TRBD1. J lost 7 bases, V lost 3 bases, and 3 bases had no gene match. This CDR3 has 14 residues. Germline V gives CDR1 LGHNA, CDR2 YSLEER. The CDR3 DNA reads as TGCGCCAGCAGCCATGGGACAGGGACTGAAAAACTGTTTTTT. Translating it yields CASSHGTGTEKLFF.

This chain links TRBV7-9 with TRBJ1-6; no reliable D call. The CDR3 length is 15 residues. Trimming left V 6 bases short and J 6 bases short, with 15 bases between. Germline-derived CDR1 and CDR2 are SEHNR and FQNEAQ (reference sequence). The DNA for the CDR3 is TGTGCCAGCAGTCCCCGGGCCACGGTTAATTCACCCCTCCACTTT. Translating it yields CASSPRATVNSPLHF.

This chain joins TRBV6-1 and TRBJ2-5; D may be TRBD2 (6 bases). CDR1 is MNHNS, CDR2 SASEGT, per germline. The CDR3 has 13 amino acids. Trimming took 7 bases from V and 5 from J, leaving 14 bases between them. DNA for the CDR3: TGTGCCAGCACTCCGGGACTCCTTGAGACCCAGTACTTC. Translated, it gives CASTPGLLETQYF.

This clonotype was detected ten times or more. V and J are TRBV12-3 or TRBV12-4 and TRBJ1-2; perhaps TRBD1 as D (6 bases). V lost 4 bases and J lost 0, with 15 bases in between. This CDR3 is 16 amino acids long. The CDR3 protein is CASSSWTAPSNYGYTF. As DNA, the CDR3 is TGTGCCAGCAGTTCCTGGACAGCTCCTTCTAACTATGGCTACACCTTC.

CDR3 protein: CSAAPGGDQETQYF. The CDR3 region has the DNA TGCAGTGCTGCCCCGGGAGGGGACCAAGAGACCCAGTACTTC. The J gene is TRBJ2-5, the V gene TRBV20-1; 8 bases map to TRBD2. CDR3 length: 14 residues. Germline CDR1 is DFQATT and CDR2 is SNEGSKA (reference sequence). The V segment lost 5 bases and the J segment 0 bases; nucleotides outside the gene matches: 5.

Points on this clonotype: A read error may explain this, as a much larger clone is one base away. This sequence joins TRBV29-1 and TRBJ2-7, with D possibly being TRBD1 (5 bases). The CDR3 is 13 amino acids. Looked up from germline, CDR1 is SQVTM and CDR2 is ANQGSEA. The CDR3 DNA reads TGCGGCGTTGAAGGCGTCAGGGCCTACGAGCAGTACTTC. Its protein is CGVEGVRAYEQYF.

This clonotype occurred a few times. The chain carries TRBV19 and TRBJ1-1, with 7 bases fitting TRBD1. The length of the CDR3 is 15 residues. Unmatched junction bases numbered 13, after V lost 8 bases and J lost 4 bases. Germline CDR1 reads LNHDA; CDR2 reads SQIVND (reference sequence). The CDR3 nucleotides read TGTGCCAGTGATCGCAGGGGACCAGGGGGCACTGAAGCTTTCTTT. This translates into CASDRRGPGGTEAFF.

This clonotype showed up many times. V and J are TRBV28 and TRBJ1-2, with TRBD1 matching 11 bases. V gave up 5 bases and J gave up 2 bases; unmatched junction bases: 13. CDR1 MDHEN and CDR2 SYDVKM come from the germline V gene. The CDR3 is 18 residues long. The CDR3 spells CASSPYGGQGAANYGYTF. In DNA form, the CDR3 reads TGTGCCAGCAGTCCTTATGGTGGACAGGGGGCTGCAAACTATGGCTACACCTTC.

There are many counts of this clonotype. The chain couples TRBV12-3 or TRBV12-4 to TRBJ1-5; D not resolved. The CDR3 consists of 16 residues. V lost 8 bases and J lost 0, with 17 bases in between. CDR3 in amino acids: CASGRRGDNSNQPQHF. The CDR3 region has the DNA TGTGCCAGCGGACGAAGAGGAGATAATAGCAATCAGCCCCAGCATTTT.

The sample holds a few counts of this clonotype. The chain couples TRBV20-1 to TRBJ1-1, with D unclear. Trimming cost V 3 bases and J 0 bases, with 11 bases left between them. The CDR3 has 14 residues. Germline V gives CDR1 DFQATT, CDR2 SNEGSKA (reference sequence). In nucleotides, the CDR3 is TGCAGTGCTAGCAACCTCCTTATGAACACTGAAGCTTTCTTT. This codes for CSASNLLMNTEAFF.

J is TRBJ1-3 and V is TRBV9, with D perhaps TRBD1 (6 bases). The CDR3 loop spans 15 amino acids. Trimming left V 3 bases short and J 3 bases short, with 13 bases between. Germline-derived CDR1 and CDR2 are SGDLS and YYNGEE. The CDR3 protein is CASSAGGGDGNTIYF. The CDR3 DNA reads TGTGCCAGCAGCGCTGGGGGGGGCGATGGAAACACCATATATTTT.

This clonotype was seen many times. This chain connects TRBV27 to TRBJ1-5, with a weak D call TRBD1 (5 bases). The CDR3 is 14 amino acids. V gave up 3 bases and J gave up 7 bases, with 13 bases separating them. The germline CDR1 and CDR2 sequences are MNHEY and SMNVEV (reference sequence). CDR3 loop: CASSFGVPGQPQHF. The CDR3 nucleotides are TGTGCCAGCAGTTTTGGGGTTCCAGGGCAGCCCCAGCATTTT.

This chain links TRBV19 with TRBJ2-7, with a weak D call TRBD2 (6 bases). The CDR3 runs to 14 residues. Germline loops: CDR1 LNHDA, CDR2 SQIVND (reference sequence). The ends were cut back, 4 bases at V and 2 bases at J, with 12 bases in the middle. CDR3 loop: CASSTGLSTYEQYF. CDR3 bases: TGTGCCAGTAGTACGGGACTTTCAACCTACGAGCAGTACTTC.

As to this clonotype: One junction end disagrees with the germline gene, perhaps due to a read error. The V gene is TRBV11-2, the J gene TRBJ2-7, with D unresolved. The CDR3 is 15 residues long. The germline V gene encodes CDR1 SGHAT and CDR2 FQNNGV. DNA of the CDR3: TGTGCCAACAGCTTAGACACCGTCAGCTCCTACGAGCAGTACTTC. Its protein product is CANSLDTVSSYEQYF. The whole variable domain, remainder taken from reference TRBV11-2 and TRBJ2-7, is EAGVAQSPRYKIIEKRQSVAFWCNPISGHATLYWYQQILGQGPKLLIQFQNNGVVDDSQLPKDRFSAERLKGVDSTLKIQPAKLEDSAVYLCANSLDTVSSYEQYFGPGTRLTVT.

CDR3 nucleotides: TGTGCCATCAGTGAGTCGTTTGCGGGAGCCTACAATGAGCAGTTCTTC. Translation gives CAISESFAGAYNEQFF. The chain uses TRBV10-3 and TRBJ2-1, with 7 bases lining up with TRBD2. The V gene's germline CDR1 is ENHRY and CDR2 SYGVKD. This CDR3 spans 16 amino acids. V gave up 0 bases and J gave up 2 bases; unmatched junction bases: 4.

The chain links TRBV19 to TRBJ2-2; D is possibly TRBD2 (6 bases). This CDR3 has 19 amino acids. The V end was cut by 3 bases, the J end by 5 bases, with 25 bases between. Per the germline V gene, CDR1 is LNHDA and CDR2 is SQIVND (reference sequence). The DNA for the CDR3 is TGTGCCAGTAGTATCCCATTCCAGGCGTTCGGGGGTTTGACCGGGGAGCTGTTTTTT. Its translation is CASSIPFQAFGGLTGELFF. Supplemented by reference TRBV19 and TRBJ2-2, the full variable domain reads DGGITQSPKYLFRKEGQNVTLSCEQNLNHDAMYWYRQDPGQGLRLIYYSQIVNDFQKGDIAEGYSVSREKKESFPLTVTSAQKNPTAFYLCASSIPFQAFGGLTGELFFGEGSRLTVL.

The CDR3 sequence is CASSPLAGGGDTQYF. The CDR3 bases are TGTGCCAGTAGCCCCCTAGCGGGAGGAGGGGATACGCAGTATTTT. The chain joins TRBV19 to TRBJ2-3; 11 bases match TRBD2. With V trimmed by 6 bases and J by 6 bases, 8 bases remained unmatched. The CDR3 is made up of 15 amino acids. Germline CDR1 and CDR2: LNHDA and SQIVND (reference sequence).

The J gene is TRBJ2-3, the V gene TRBV20-1; 8 bases fit TRBD2. There are 15 residues in the CDR3. The V gene end was trimmed by 3 bases and the J gene end by 5 bases; junction bases not matched to a gene: 10. Germline V gene data show CDR1 as DFQATT and CDR2 as SNEGSKA (reference sequence). CDR3 residues: CSARARTSLGDTQYF. The CDR3 region has the DNA TGCAGTGCTAGGGCACGGACTAGCTTAGGAGATACGCAGTATTTT.